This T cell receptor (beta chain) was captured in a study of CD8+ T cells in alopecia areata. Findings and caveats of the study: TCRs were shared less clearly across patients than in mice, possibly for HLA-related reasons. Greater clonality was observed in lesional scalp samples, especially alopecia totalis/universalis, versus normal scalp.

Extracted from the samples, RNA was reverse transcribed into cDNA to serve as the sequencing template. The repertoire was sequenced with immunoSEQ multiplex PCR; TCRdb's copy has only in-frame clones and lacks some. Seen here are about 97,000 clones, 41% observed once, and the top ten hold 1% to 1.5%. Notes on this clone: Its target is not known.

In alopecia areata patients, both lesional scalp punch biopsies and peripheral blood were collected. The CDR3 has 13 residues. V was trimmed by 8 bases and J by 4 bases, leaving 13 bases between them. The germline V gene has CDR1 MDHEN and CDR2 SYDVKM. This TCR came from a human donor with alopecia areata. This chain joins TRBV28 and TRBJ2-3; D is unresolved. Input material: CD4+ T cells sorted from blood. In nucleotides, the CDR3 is TGTGCCAGCCATGCTGCAGATCCAGATACGCAGTATTTT. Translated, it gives CASHAADPDTQYF. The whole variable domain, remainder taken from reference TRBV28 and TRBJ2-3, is DVKVTQSSRYLVKRTGEKVFLECVQDMDHENMFWYRQDPGLGLRLIYFSYDVKMKEKGDIPEGYSVSREKKERFSLILESASTNQTSMYLCASHAADPDTQYFGPGTRLTVL.